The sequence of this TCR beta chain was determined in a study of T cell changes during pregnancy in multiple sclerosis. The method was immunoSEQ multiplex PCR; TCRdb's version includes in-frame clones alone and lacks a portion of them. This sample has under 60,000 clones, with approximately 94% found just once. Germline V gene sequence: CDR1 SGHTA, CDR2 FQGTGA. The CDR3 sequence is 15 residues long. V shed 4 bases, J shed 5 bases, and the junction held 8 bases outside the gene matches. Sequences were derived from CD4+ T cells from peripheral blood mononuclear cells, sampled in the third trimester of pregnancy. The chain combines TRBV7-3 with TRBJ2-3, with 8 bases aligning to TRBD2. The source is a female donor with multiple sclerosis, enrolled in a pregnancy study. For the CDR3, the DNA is TGTGCCAGCAGCTACACGGGAGGGCCCGTAGATACGCAGTATTTT. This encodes CASSYTGGPVDTQYF. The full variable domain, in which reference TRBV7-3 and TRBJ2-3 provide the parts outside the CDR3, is GAGVSQTPSNKVTEKGKYVELRCDPISGHTALYWYRQSLGQGPEFLIYFQGTGAADDSGLPNDRFFAVRPEGSVSTLKIQRTERGDSAVYLCASSYTGGPVDTQYFGPGTRLTVL.